The table lists the clone carrying this T cell receptor beta chain with a few counts. Its target is not known. The CDR3 loop spans 12 amino acids. V was cut by 9 bases and J by 0 bases, with 8 bases left in between. This specimen belongs to a study of T-cell reconstitution after alpha-beta-depleted transplantation in children. TCRbeta library preparation incorporated unique molecular identifiers. TCRdb reprocessed the PCR reads via MiXCR and lists one record per CDR3 protein. The sample includes fewer than 750,000 distinct CDR3 sequences, roughly 27% of them seen just once. Study results and caveats: T-cell counts and diversity at one year following transplant were attributed mainly to newly produced T cells. Surviving thymic progenitors and recipient T cells were the source of high TCRbeta diversity at day 60 in some patients. Alpha-beta T cells about two months after transplant reportedly derived from several hundred expanded graft clones.

The sequence was collected from a boy younger than two with Wiskott-Aldrich syndrome, due to receive a stem cell transplant. The sequenced sample was PBMCs, obtained before TCRalphabeta/CD19-depleted stem cell transplant. This chain joins TRBV12-3 or TRBV12-4 and TRBJ1-2; D not certain. The CDR3 is CASSLTNYGYTF. Here the CDR3 DNA reads TGTGCCAGTAGTCTCACTAACTATGGCTACACCTTC.